This record covers a single TCR beta chain. Its antigen is not identified. The method was immunoSEQ multiplex PCR; TCRdb's version includes in-frame clones alone and lacks a portion of them. The sample lists about 120,000 clones, roughly 90% occurring once. The data stem from a study of cytomegalovirus exposure and HLA in healthy donors. For the study at large: The use of the same platform for the roughly 130 validation repertoires and the roughly 630 first-cohort repertoires was reported by a later analysis.

Study outcomes and limitations: Reports indicated that the classifier achieved high specificity and sensitivity in diagnosing cytomegalovirus status. The TCR clusters that emerged in the first cohort tended, a later analysis found, to co-occur in the approximately 130 validation repertoires.

The CDR3 spans 12 residues. Germline CDR1 is SGHRS and CDR2 is YFSETQ. The germline V and J ends were trimmed by 0 bases and 6 bases, with 6 bases remaining between them. The rearrangement links TRBV5-1 to TRBJ1-2; no definite D call. The sample consisted of PBMCs. This sequence was found in a woman aged 18-30 years in good health and CMV-seropositive. The CDR3 DNA is TGCGCCAGCAGCTTGGAAGAGGATGGCTACACCTTC. It specifies CASSLEEDGYTF.